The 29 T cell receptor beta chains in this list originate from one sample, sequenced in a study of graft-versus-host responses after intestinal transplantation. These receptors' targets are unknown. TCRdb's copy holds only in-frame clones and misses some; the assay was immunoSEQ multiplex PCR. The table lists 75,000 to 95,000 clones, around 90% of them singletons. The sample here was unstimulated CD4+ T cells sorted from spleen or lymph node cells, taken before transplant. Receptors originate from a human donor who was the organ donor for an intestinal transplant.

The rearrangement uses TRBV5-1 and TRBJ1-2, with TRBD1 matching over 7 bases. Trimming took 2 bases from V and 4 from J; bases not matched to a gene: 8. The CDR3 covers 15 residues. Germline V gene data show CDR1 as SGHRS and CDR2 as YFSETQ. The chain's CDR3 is CASSLQGWDLYGYTF. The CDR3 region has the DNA TGCGCCAGCAGCTTACAGGGGTGGGATCTCTATGGCTACACCTTC.

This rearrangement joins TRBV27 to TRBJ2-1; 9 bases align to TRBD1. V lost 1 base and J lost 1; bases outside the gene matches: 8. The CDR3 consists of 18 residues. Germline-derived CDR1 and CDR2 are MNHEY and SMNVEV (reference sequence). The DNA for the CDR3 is TGTGCCAGCAGTTTATATAGTGAGGGACAGGGTTCCTACAATGAGCAGTTCTTC. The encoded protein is CASSLYSEGQGSYNEQFF.

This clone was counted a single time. The CDR3 loop is CASSRTGGYEQYF. The CDR3 region has the DNA TGTGCCAGCTCTCGGACAGGGGGCTACGAGCAGTACTTC. V and J are TRBV18 and TRBJ2-5, with TRBD1 identical over 10 bases. The DNA matches TRBJ2-7 better at its end, which makes the J call doubtful. CDR1 is KGHSH and CDR2 is LQKENI in the germline V gene. This CDR3 has 13 residues.

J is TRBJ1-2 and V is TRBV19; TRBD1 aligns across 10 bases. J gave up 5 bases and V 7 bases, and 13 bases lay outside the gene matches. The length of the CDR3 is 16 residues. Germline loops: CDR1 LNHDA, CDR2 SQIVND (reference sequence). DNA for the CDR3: TGTGCCAGTACCTCAGGGCCGGGACAGGGGCGGTATGGCTACACCTTC. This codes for CASTSGPGQGRYGYTF.

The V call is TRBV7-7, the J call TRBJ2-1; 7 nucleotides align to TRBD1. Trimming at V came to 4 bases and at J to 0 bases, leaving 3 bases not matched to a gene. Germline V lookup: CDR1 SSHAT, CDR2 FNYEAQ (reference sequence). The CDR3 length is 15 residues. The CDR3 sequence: CASSWDRSSYNEQFF. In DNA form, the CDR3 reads TGTGCCAGCAGCTGGGACAGAAGCTCCTACAATGAGCAGTTCTTC.

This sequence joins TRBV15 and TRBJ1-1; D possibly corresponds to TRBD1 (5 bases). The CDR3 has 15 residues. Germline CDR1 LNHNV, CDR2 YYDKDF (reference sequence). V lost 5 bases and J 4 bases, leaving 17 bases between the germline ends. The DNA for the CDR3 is TGTGCCACCAGCGGCCTCCCCAGGAGGGGCACTGAAGCTTTCTTT. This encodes CATSGLPRRGTEAFF.

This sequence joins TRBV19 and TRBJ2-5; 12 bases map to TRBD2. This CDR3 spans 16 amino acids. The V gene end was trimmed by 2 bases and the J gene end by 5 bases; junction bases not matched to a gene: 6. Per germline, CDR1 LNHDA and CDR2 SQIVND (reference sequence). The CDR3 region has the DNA TGTGCCAGTAGTATAACTAGCGGGGGGCCCTGGGAGACCCAGTACTTC. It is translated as CASSITSGGPWETQYF.

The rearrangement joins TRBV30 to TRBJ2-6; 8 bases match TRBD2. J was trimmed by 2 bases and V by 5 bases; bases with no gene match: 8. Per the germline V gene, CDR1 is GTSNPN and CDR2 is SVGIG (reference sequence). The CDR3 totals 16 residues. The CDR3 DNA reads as TGTGCCTGGTCACCCGGGGGGGCTCCTGGGGCCAACGTCCTGACTTTC. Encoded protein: CAWSPGGAPGANVLTF.

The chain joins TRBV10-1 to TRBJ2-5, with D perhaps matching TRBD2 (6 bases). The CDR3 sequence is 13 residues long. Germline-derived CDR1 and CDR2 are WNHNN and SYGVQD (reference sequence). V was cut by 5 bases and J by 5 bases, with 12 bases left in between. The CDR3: CASSRGARETQYF. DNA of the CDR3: TGCGCCAGCAGTCGCGGGGCGCGGGAGACCCAGTACTTC.

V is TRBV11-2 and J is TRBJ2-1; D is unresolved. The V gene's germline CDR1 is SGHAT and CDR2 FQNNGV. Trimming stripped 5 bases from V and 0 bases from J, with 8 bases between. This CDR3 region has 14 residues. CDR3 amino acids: CASSRGGSYNEQFF. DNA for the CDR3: TGTGCCAGCAGCCGAGGCGGCTCCTACAATGAGCAGTTCTTC.

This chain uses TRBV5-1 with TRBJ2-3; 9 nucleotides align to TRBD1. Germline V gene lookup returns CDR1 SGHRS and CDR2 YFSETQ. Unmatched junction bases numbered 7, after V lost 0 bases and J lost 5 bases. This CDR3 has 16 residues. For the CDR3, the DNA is TGCGCCAGCAGCTTGGACGGGACAGGGAGACTAGATACGCAGTATTTT. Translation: CASSLDGTGRLDTQYF. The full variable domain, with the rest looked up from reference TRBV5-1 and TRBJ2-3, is KAGVTQTPRYLIKTRGQQVTLSCSPISGHRSVSWYQQTPGQGLQFLFEYFSETQRNKGNFPGRFSGRQFSNSRSEMNVSTLELGDSALYLCASSLDGTGRLDTQYFGPGTRLTVL.

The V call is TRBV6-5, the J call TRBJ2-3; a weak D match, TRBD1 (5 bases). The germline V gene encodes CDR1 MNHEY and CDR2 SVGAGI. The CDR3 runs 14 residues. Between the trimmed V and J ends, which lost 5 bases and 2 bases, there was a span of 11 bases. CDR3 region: CASSAGQDTDTQYF. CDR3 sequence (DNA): TGTGCCAGCAGTGCAGGGCAGGACACAGATACGCAGTATTTT.

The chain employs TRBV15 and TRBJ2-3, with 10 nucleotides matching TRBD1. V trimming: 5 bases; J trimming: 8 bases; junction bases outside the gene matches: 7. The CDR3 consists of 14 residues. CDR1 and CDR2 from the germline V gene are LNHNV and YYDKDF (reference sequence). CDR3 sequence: CATSSDRGRGTQYF. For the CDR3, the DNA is TGTGCCACCAGCTCCGACAGGGGGCGAGGTACGCAGTATTTT.

CDR3 sequence: CASSFPGTGAYEQYF. The CDR3 coding sequence is TGTGCCAGCAGCTTTCCCGGGACAGGGGCCTACGAGCAGTACTTC. This sequence joins TRBV11-3 and TRBJ2-7, with 10 bases fitting TRBD1. The V gene end was trimmed by 3 bases and the J gene end by 2 bases; junction bases not matched to a gene: 4. The CDR3 is 15 amino acids. Germline V gene data show CDR1 as SGHNT and CDR2 as YENEEA.

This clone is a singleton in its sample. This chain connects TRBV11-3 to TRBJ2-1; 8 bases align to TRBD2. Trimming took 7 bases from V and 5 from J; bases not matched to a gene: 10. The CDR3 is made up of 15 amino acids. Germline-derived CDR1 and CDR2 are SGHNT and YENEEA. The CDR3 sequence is CASTSTAGGNNEQFF. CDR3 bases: TGTGCCAGCACCTCGACCGCGGGGGGAAACAATGAGCAGTTCTTC.

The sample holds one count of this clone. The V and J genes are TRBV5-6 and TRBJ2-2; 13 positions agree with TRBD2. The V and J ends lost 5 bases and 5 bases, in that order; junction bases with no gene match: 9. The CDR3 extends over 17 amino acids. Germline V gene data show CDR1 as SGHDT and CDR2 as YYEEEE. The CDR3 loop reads CASSPRTSGRGTGELFF. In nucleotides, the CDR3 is TGTGCCAGCAGTCCTAGGACTAGCGGGAGAGGGACCGGGGAGCTGTTTTTT.

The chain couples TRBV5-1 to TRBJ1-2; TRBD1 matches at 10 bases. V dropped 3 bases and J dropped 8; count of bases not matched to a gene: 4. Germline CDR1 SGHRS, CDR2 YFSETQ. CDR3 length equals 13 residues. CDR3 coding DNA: TGCGCCAGCAGCTCCTGGGACAGGGGCGGCTACACCTTC. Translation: CASSSWDRGGYTF. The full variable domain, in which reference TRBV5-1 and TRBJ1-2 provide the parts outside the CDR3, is KAGVTQTPRYLIKTRGQQVTLSCSPISGHRSVSWYQQTPGQGLQFLFEYFSETQRNKGNFPGRFSGRQFSNSRSEMNVSTLELGDSALYLCASSSWDRGGYTFGSGTRLTVV.

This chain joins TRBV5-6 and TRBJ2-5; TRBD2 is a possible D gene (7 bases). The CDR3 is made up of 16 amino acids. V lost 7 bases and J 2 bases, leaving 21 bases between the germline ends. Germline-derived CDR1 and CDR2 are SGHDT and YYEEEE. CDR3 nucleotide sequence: TGTGCCAGCCGTATCGGGCGGGGGCCGAGACAAGAGACCCAGTACTTC. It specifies CASRIGRGPRQETQYF.

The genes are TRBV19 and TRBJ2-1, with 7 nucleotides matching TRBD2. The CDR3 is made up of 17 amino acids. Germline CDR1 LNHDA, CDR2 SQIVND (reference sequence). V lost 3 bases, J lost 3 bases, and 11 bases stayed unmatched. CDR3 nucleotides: TGTGCCAGTAGTATCCGGTTGGGAGCGGGAAACTACAATGAGCAGTTCTTC. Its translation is CASSIRLGAGNYNEQFF.

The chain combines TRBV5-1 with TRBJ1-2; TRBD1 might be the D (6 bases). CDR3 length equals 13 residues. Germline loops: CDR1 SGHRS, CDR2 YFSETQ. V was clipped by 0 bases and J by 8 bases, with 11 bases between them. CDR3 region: CASSLAAGVGYTF. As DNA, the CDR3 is TGCGCCAGCAGCTTGGCAGCAGGGGTAGGCTACACCTTC.

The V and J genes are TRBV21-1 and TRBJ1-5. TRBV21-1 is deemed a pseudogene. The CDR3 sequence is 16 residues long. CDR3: CASSRGDLGGNQPQHF. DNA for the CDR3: TGTGCCAGCAGCAGGGGGGACTTGGGTGGCAATCAGCCCCAGCATTTT.

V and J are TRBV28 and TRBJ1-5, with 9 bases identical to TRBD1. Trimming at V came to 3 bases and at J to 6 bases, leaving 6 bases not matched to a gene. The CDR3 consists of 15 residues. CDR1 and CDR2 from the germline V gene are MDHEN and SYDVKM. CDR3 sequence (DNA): TGTGCCAGCAGTTTCCCGGGACAGGGTCGTCAGCCCCAGCATTTT. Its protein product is CASSFPGQGRQPQHF.

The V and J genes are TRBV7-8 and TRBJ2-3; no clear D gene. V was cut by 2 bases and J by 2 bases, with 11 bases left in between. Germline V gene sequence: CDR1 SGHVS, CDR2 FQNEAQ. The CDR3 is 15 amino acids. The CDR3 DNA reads TGTGCCAGCAGCTTACAAGCGAGGCACACAGATACGCAGTATTTT. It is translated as CASSLQARHTDTQYF. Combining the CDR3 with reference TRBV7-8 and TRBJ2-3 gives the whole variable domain GAGVSQSPRYKVAKRGQDVALRCDPISGHVSLFWYQQALGQGPEFLTYFQNEAQLDKSGLPSDRFFAERPEGSVSTLKIQRTQQEDSAVYLCASSLQARHTDTQYFGPGTRLTVL.

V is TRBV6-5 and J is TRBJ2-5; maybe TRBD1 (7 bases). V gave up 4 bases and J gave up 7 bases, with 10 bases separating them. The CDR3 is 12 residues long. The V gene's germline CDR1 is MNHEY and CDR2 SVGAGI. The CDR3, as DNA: TGTGCCAGCAGTTTCCAGGGGGGGACCCAGTACTTC. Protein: CASSFQGGTQYF.

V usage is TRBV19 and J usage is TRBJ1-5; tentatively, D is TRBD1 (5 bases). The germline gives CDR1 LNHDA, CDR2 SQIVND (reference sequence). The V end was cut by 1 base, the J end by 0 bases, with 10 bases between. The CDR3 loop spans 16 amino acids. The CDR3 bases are TGTGCCAGTAGTATAGGTCGGGGGAATAGCAATCAGCCCCAGCATTTT. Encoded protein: CASSIGRGNSNQPQHF.

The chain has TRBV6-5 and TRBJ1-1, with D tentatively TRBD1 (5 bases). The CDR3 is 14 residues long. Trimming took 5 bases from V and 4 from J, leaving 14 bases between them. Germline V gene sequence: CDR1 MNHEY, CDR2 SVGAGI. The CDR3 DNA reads TGTGCCAGCAGTCGCTCGGGGGGAAGCACTGAAGCTTTCTTT. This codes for CASSRSGGSTEAFF.

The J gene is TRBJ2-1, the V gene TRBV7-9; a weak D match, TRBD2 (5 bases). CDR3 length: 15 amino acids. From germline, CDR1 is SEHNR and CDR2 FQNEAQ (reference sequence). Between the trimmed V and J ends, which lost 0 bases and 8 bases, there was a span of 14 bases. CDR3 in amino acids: CASSLARAWDDEQFF. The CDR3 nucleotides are TGTGCCAGCAGCTTAGCGAGGGCCTGGGATGATGAGCAGTTCTTC.

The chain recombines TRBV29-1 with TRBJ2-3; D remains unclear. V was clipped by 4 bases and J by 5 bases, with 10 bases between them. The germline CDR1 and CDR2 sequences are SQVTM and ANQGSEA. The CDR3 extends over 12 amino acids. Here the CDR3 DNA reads TGCAGCGTTGGGAGTTATGGAGATACGCAGTATTTT. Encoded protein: CSVGSYGDTQYF.

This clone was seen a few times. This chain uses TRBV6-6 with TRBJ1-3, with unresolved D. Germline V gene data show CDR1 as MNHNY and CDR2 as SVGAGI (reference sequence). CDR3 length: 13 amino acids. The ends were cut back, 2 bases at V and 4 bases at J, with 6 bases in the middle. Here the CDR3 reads CASSYTAGNTIYF. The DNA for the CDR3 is TGTGCCAGCAGTTACACAGCCGGAAACACCATATATTTT.